This TCR beta chain is from a study of PD-L1 blockade in urothelial cancer. Background on the study: Prior regimens of chemotherapy numbered 0 to 3 per patient. Analysis of blood occurred 3 weeks (second dose) and 6 weeks after treatment start. Median T cell yield from blood was around 140,000.

CDR1 is SGDLS, CDR2 YYNGEE, per germline. Trimming took off 4 bases at V and 3 bases at J, with 12 bases between the two ends. The CDR3 contains 14 residues. Time point defined: pretreatment peripheral blood. Synthetic TCR analog templates were spiked into each PCR. TCRdb keeps only in-frame clones here, not all; method: immunoSEQ multiplex PCR. In the table there are some 45,000 clones, roughly 84% of which are singletons. Sequenced material: PBMCs, taken around atezolizumab (anti-PD-L1) treatment. This TCR derives from a donor at least 40 years old with urothelial cancer. The chain combines TRBV9 with TRBJ2-3; D possibly corresponds to TRBD2 (5 bases). The CDR3 here is CASSPSSGTDTQYF. The CDR3 DNA reads as TGTGCCAGCAGCCCTAGTTCGGGGACAGATACGCAGTATTTT.